One sample yielded the 5 T cell receptor beta chains listed below, sequenced in a study of T cell changes during pregnancy in multiple sclerosis. Clones were read by immunoSEQ multiplex PCR, and TCRdb kept only the in-frame ones, dropping some. The sample yields approximately 25,000 clones, around 89% seen once. Material: CD4+ T cells from peripheral blood mononuclear cells, obtained in the first trimester of pregnancy. These receptors originate from a female donor in good health, enrolled as a control in a pregnancy study.

The chain uses TRBV19 and TRBJ2-1; 12 nucleotides line up with TRBD1. CDR3 length: 17 residues. Per the germline V gene, CDR1 is LNHDA and CDR2 is SQIVND (reference sequence). Trimming cost V 5 bases and J 6 bases; bases outside gene matches: 11. CDR3 amino acids: CASSPRWGQGALNEQFF. Written as DNA, the CDR3 is TGTGCCAGTAGTCCACGGTGGGGACAGGGGGCCCTCAATGAGCAGTTCTTC.

J is TRBJ2-7 and V is TRBV7-2, with TRBD2 as a possible D gene (5 bases). The CDR3 spans 14 residues. Germline-derived CDR1 and CDR2 are SGHTA and FQGNSA. Deletions cut 5 bases from V and 5 bases from J, with 16 bases between. CDR3 sequence reads: CASSRWTRADEQYF. In nucleotides, the CDR3 is TGTGCCAGCAGCCGATGGACTCGGGCGGACGAGCAGTACTTC.

The rearrangement joins TRBV25-1 to TRBJ1-1; 9 nucleotides agree with TRBD1. Germline V gene lookup returns CDR1 MGHDK and CDR2 SYGVNS. With V trimmed by 7 bases and J by 11 bases, 11 bases remained unmatched. The CDR3 is 13 amino acids. The CDR3 bases are TGTGCCAGCACCCCCCCGGGACAGGGAGGTGCTTTCTTT. It codes for CASTPPGQGGAFF.

This sequence joins TRBV18 and TRBJ2-3; no definite D call. The CDR3 spans 12 residues. Germline CDR1 KGHSH, CDR2 LQKENI. Trimming shortened V by 6 bases and J by 2 bases, and 6 bases separated the two germline ends. CDR3 loop: CASSTVTDTQYF. The CDR3 nucleotides read TGTGCCAGCTCCACAGTCACAGATACGCAGTATTTT.

The V gene is TRBV6-5, the J gene TRBJ1-2, with D possibly being TRBD1 (5 bases). The CDR3 extends over 12 amino acids. Between the trimmed V and J ends, which lost 6 bases and 6 bases, there was a span of 11 bases. From germline, CDR1 is MNHEY and CDR2 SVGAGI. DNA of the CDR3: TGTGCCAGCAGCTCCAGGGCGGATGGCTACACCTTC. This translates into CASSSRADGYTF.